The subject of this entry is one T cell receptor (beta chain). Antigen specificity is unknown. This entry belongs to a study of T cell responses to AZD1222 COVID-19 vaccine. Study-level findings and limits: Once two AZD1222 doses were given, Spike-specific TCR breadth and depth went up.

Second-dose intervals near 4 or 12 weeks were combined. The V gene's germline CDR1 is SGHVS and CDR2 FQNEAQ. The CDR3 spans 14 residues. The J segment lost 6 bases and the V segment lost 7 bases, leaving 12 bases of the junction unmatched. The repertoire was sequenced with immunoSEQ multiplex PCR; TCRdb's copy has only in-frame clones and lacks some. Of around 110,000 clones detected, over 80% appear once; the ten largest clones hold 8% to 10%. This receptor was obtained from an adult who received the AZD1222 COVID-19 vaccine. This chain links TRBV7-8 with TRBJ2-7, with 7 bases that match TRBD2. The material was peripheral blood, obtained 28 days after the second AZD1222 dose. The CDR3 region is CASKPRVGGVEQYF. The CDR3 DNA reads as TGTGCCAGCAAGCCACGAGTGGGAGGGGTCGAGCAGTACTTC.